This T cell receptor (beta chain) came from a study of PD-L1 blockade in urothelial cancer. Study-level information: A median about 140,000 T cells were found in blood samples.

V was trimmed by 6 bases and J by 2 bases, leaving 5 bases between them. Germline-derived CDR1 and CDR2 are SGHDN and FVKESK. This CDR3 spans 12 amino acids. A spike-in of synthetic TCR analog templates was added to each PCR. Using immunoSEQ multiplex PCR, the repertoire was profiled, and TCRdb retains in-frame clones only, with some absent. The sample contains more than 55,000 clones, roughly four fifths of which appear only once. Time point specified: pretreatment peripheral blood. This chain links TRBV14 with TRBJ1-5; D call uncertain. The sample here was PBMCs, taken around atezolizumab (anti-PD-L1) treatment. The TCR sequence derives from a man in his sixties or seventies with urothelial cancer. CDR3 sequence: CASSQGNQPQHF. The CDR3 DNA sequence: TGTGCCAGCAGTCAGGGCAATCAGCCCCAGCATTTT.